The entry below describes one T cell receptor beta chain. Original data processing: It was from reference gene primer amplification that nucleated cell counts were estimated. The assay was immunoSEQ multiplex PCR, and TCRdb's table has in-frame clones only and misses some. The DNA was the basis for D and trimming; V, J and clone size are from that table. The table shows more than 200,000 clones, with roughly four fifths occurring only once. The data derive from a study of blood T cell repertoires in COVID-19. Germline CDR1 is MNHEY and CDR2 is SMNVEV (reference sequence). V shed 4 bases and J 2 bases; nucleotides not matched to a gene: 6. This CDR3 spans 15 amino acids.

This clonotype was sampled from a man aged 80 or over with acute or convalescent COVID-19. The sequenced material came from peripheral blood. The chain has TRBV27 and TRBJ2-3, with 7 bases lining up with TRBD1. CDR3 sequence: CASSSLGQLTDTQYF. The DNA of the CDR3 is TGTGCCAGCAGTTCACTGGGACAGCTCACAGATACGCAGTATTTT.